What follows describes a single T cell receptor (beta chain). The antigen is not known. This specimen comes from a study of post-analysis software for immune sequencing data. The overall study: Several disease courses (relapsing-remitting, secondary progressive and progressive-relapsing) of multiple sclerosis were included. Study-wide results and caveats: Among 5 or 6 TRBV segments more frequent in patients than controls were TRBV5-6, TRBV5-1 and TRBV20-1. Clustering by F measure revealed strong co-clustering among samples prepared together in one batch. Normalized Chao1 diversity was significantly lower in multiple sclerosis patients than in controls.

The CDR3 has 18 amino acids. Between the trimmed V and J ends, which lost 5 bases and 2 bases, there was a span of 19 bases. Germline-derived CDR1 and CDR2 are SGHTA and FQGNSA. The TCR beta cDNA libraries contained unique molecular identifiers. Each CDR3 protein gets one entry after TCRdb re-called the PCR reads with MiXCR. The sample lists under 650,000 distinct CDR3 sequences, around 40% occurring once. The chain combines TRBV7-2 with TRBJ2-6; D gene unclear. The sequence was obtained from a girl between 10 and 17 years old with multiple sclerosis. Sequenced material: blood. CDR3: CASSLRSSTLTGANVLTF. CDR3 DNA sequence: TGTGCCAGCAGCCTCCGGTCCTCCACCTTAACTGGGGCCAACGTCCTGACTTTC.